This TCR beta chain was captured by sequencing in a study of T cell repertoires in cytomegalovirus infection. Study-level information: Signatures in public TCR beta sequences pointed to both CMV infection and matching HLA type.

Whole-study results and caveats: The study identified carriers of CMV plus the relevant HLA from cumulative public TCR beta family frequency.

MiXCR, applied by TCRdb to the reads, yields one record per CDR3 protein. The data show fewer than 400,000 distinct CDR3 sequences, 15% to 20% seen once. As to this clonotype: Antigen unknown.

The receptor was derived from a human donor in good health (CMV status not recorded). Some clones in this sample may be carry-over from other donors' samples. Specimen: PBMCs.

CDR3 loop: CATKLAGGPNEQFF. CDR3 DNA: TGTGCCACGAAACTAGCGGGGGGGCCCAATGAGCAGTTCTTC. This rearrangement joins TRBV10-3 to TRBJ2-1, with TRBD2 identical over 13 bases. Germline trimming cut 10 bases from V and 6 bases from J; bases unmatched to any gene: 6. The CDR3 spans 14 residues. The V gene's germline CDR1 is ENHRY and CDR2 SYGVKD.